The text below deals with one T cell receptor beta chain. Its antigen is undetermined. The data were taken from a study of beta chain features in type 1 diabetes. Study results and caveats: Type 1 diabetes patients showed a moderate but significant shortening of TCRB CDR3s in all four CD4+ subsets.

As every portion of the isolated RNA was reverse transcribed, the sequencing read expressed TCRB transcripts. Mean read depth for naive, central memory and regulatory T cell samples was approximately 3.57 million reads. Produced via immunoSEQ multiplex PCR; TCRdb's table is partial and in-frame only. The table has about 250,000 clones, over 12% seen once. One heparinised blood draw averaging roughly 100 mL was given by each donor. CD45RO/CCR7/CD25/CD127/CD95/CD27 sorting isolated CD4+ naive, central memory, regulatory and stem cell-like memory cells. From germline, CDR1 is MRHNA and CDR2 SNTAGT. The CDR3 is 11 residues long. V was pared by 5 bases and J by 8 bases, with 9 bases between.

This receptor was taken from a middle-aged woman in good health. The chain combines TRBV6-4 with TRBJ1-2; D may be TRBD1 (6 bases). Sequences were obtained from naive CD4+ T cells from blood. CDR3 sequence: CASSTGRGYTF. The CDR3 DNA follows: TGTGCCAGCAGTACAGGGAGAGGCTACACCTTC.